This T cell receptor beta chain comes out of a study of CD8 T cells in ankylosing spondylitis. Details on this clonotype: Its antigen is not known.

TCRdb re-called the 5' RACE reads with MiXCR, one entry per CDR3 protein. The table records 250,000 to 400,000 distinct CDR3 sequences, roughly 10% of them present only once. Study results and limitations: Disease-linked clones had a CD8+ phenotype and relatively low frequency in peripheral blood.

The source material was blood, either unsorted or a sorted T cell fraction (not recorded which). The receptor's source is a female donor with ankylosing spondylitis or in good health (not recorded which).

This CDR3 is CSAEPGQGPDTQYF. The CDR3 bases are TGCAGTGCGGAGCCGGGACAGGGACCAGATACGCAGTATTTT. V usage is TRBV20-1 and J usage is TRBJ2-3; 9 nucleotides line up with TRBD1. This CDR3 spans 14 amino acids. The ends lost 6 bases at V and 4 bases at J; junction bases unmatched: 8. In germline, CDR1 is DFQATT, CDR2 SNEGSKA (reference sequence).